These 12 T cell receptor beta chains originate from one sample sequenced in a study of T cells after yellow fever vaccination. TCRdb re-derived calls from the 5' RACE reads in MiXCR, one entry per CDR3 protein. Here the sample spans just under 600,000 distinct CDR3 sequences, about 13% being singletons. The sample here was PBMCs, taken on the day of the yellow fever booster vaccination. The source of these receptors is a man aged 25 to 40 who received the YFV17D yellow fever vaccine.

Written as DNA, the CDR3 is TGCGCCAGTAACTCCGGGACTAGCGGGAGGAGCGAGCAGTACTTC. The encoded protein is CASNSGTSGRSEQYF. The rearrangement links TRBV5-1 to TRBJ2-7; 15 bases agree with TRBD2. CDR3 length equals 15 residues. J gave up 6 bases and V 8 bases, and 9 bases lay outside the gene matches. From germline, CDR1 is SGHRS and CDR2 YFSETQ.

The chain couples TRBV30 to TRBJ2-1; 12 bases line up with TRBD2. The CDR3 has 17 amino acids. Trimming at V came to 1 base and at J to 6 bases, leaving 10 bases not matched to a gene. The germline V gene encodes CDR1 GTSNPN and CDR2 SVGIG (reference sequence). CDR3 DNA sequence: TGTGCCTGGAGTGCCCGCGAGACTAGCGGGAGTTTCAATGAGCAGTTCTTC. This gives the protein CAWSARETSGSFNEQFF.

The chain couples TRBV20-1 to TRBJ2-2, with TRBD2 as a possible D gene (5 bases). The CDR3 runs 17 residues. Between the trimmed V and J ends, which lost 6 bases and 0 bases, there was a span of 20 bases. Germline assignment: CDR1 DFQATT and CDR2 SNEGSKA (reference sequence). CDR3 sequence: CSARVTAGRSNTGELFF. The CDR3 DNA reads as TGCAGTGCGAGGGTAACGGCCGGACGGTCGAACACCGGGGAGCTGTTTTTT.

This clonotype was counted between two and nine times. This chain links TRBV3-1 with TRBJ2-1; a possible D gene is TRBD2 (6 bases). V was trimmed by 6 bases and J by 6 bases, leaving 15 bases between them. The CDR3 runs to 14 residues. Germline assignment: CDR1 LGHDT and CDR2 YNNKEL (reference sequence). The CDR3 sequence is CASRIHRDSNEQFF. In DNA form, the CDR3 reads TGTGCCAGCAGGATTCACCGGGACTCCAATGAGCAGTTCTTC.

The rearrangement joins TRBV16 to TRBJ1-6, with a weak D call TRBD1 (5 bases). Trimming took 5 bases from V and 8 from J, leaving 13 bases between them. The CDR3 has 14 residues. The germline V gene encodes CDR1 KGHSY and CDR2 FQNENV. In DNA form, the CDR3 reads TGTGCCAGCAGCTACCGGGGCCCCGATTCACCCCTCCACTTT. Amino acids: CASSYRGPDSPLHF.

This clonotype was recorded a few times. The chain links TRBV6-1 to TRBJ2-7, with 13 positions matching TRBD2. The V segment lost 6 bases and the J segment 2 bases; nucleotides outside the gene matches: 13. Per germline, CDR1 MNHNS and CDR2 SASEGT. The CDR3 extends over 18 amino acids. The CDR3, as DNA: TGTGCCAGCAGCCCTGGACTAGCGGGAGAACTTGGCCCCTACGAGCAGTACTTC. Protein: CASSPGLAGELGPYEQYF.

This clonotype appeared a few times. This CDR3 is CASRKLTGGRETQYF. The CDR3 DNA is TGTGCCAGCAGAAAATTGACAGGGGGCCGGGAGACCCAGTACTTC. This sequence joins TRBV27 and TRBJ2-5; 10 bases agree with TRBD1. The CDR3 length is 15 residues. From germline, CDR1 is MNHEY and CDR2 SMNVEV (reference sequence). V lost 6 bases and J lost 5; bases outside the gene matches: 9.

V gene TRBV6-1 combines with J gene TRBJ2-3; no reliable D call. Deletions cut 6 bases from V and 1 base from J, with 11 bases between. In germline, CDR1 is MNHNS, CDR2 SASEGT. The CDR3 has 14 amino acids. For the CDR3, the DNA is TGTGCCAGCAGACCCGAGCTGGGCACAGATACGCAGTATTTT. It is translated as CASRPELGTDTQYF.

This clonotype was detected a few times. A read error may account for a junction end that differs from germline. The rearrangement links TRBV7-9 to TRBJ2-1, with a tentative D call TRBD2 (6 bases). Germline values: CDR1 SEHNR, CDR2 FQNEAQ (reference sequence). This CDR3 region has 15 residues. For the CDR3, the DNA is TGTGCCAGCAGCCCTATAGGGACTGGCCACAACGAGCAGTTCTTC. Its protein product is CASSPIGTGHNEQFF.

This clonotype was detected a few times. The chain is built from TRBV18 and TRBJ2-7, with 9 bases identical to TRBD1. The germline V gene has CDR1 KGHSH and CDR2 LQKENI. The CDR3 runs 14 residues. V was pared by 4 bases and J by 5 bases, with 6 bases of the junction left unmatched. CDR3 in amino acids: CASSLGTGIHEQYF. The CDR3 nucleotides read TGTGCCAGCTCACTCGGGACAGGGATACACGAGCAGTACTTC.

The chain combines TRBV7-2 with TRBJ2-4, with 7 bases matching TRBD1. Germline assignment: CDR1 SGHTA and CDR2 FQGNSA. The CDR3 covers 12 residues. V lost 2 bases, J lost 8 bases, and 0 bases stayed unmatched. For the CDR3, the DNA is TGTGCCAGCAGCTTAACAGGGGACATTCAGTACTTC. Encoded protein: CASSLTGDIQYF.

This sequence joins TRBV25-1 and TRBJ2-2, with D perhaps given as TRBD1 or TRBD2 (5 bases each). Per the germline V gene, CDR1 is MGHDK and CDR2 is SYGVNS. V was shortened by 4 bases and J by 7 bases, with 16 bases between the two germline ends. The CDR3 has 15 residues. The CDR3, as DNA: TGTGCCAGCAGTGGACCTGGGACGAGGAGCGGGGAGCTGTTTTTT. It is translated as CASSGPGTRSGELFF.